The text below deals with one T cell receptor beta chain. From germline, CDR1 is SGHRS and CDR2 YFSETQ. There are 15 residues in the CDR3. V was pared by 5 bases and J by 4 bases, with 12 bases of the junction left unmatched. These data originate in a study of PD-L1 blockade in urothelial cancer. Generated by immunoSEQ multiplex PCR, the TCRdb table keeps only in-frame clones and is missing some. Altogether roughly 87,000 clones are present, about 85% being singletons, with the ten largest covering roughly 5.2%. The material sequenced was PBMCs, taken around atezolizumab (anti-PD-L1) treatment. This sequence joins TRBV5-1 and TRBJ2-7, with 7 bases identical to TRBD2. This receptor was taken from a woman in her 70s with urothelial cancer. The CDR3 reads CASRNWAAGDYEQYF. As DNA, the CDR3 is TGCGCCAGCAGAAACTGGGCGGCGGGGGATTACGAGCAGTACTTC.